A single sample is the source of the 17 T cell receptor beta chains below, sequenced in a study of blood T cell repertoires in COVID-19. Sequenced by immunoSEQ multiplex PCR; TCRdb stores in-frame clones only, minus some. The table records over 65,000 clones, 81% of them present only once. The material sequenced was peripheral blood. All receptors come from a man aged 80 or over with acute or convalescent COVID-19.

About this clone itself: The junction does not match germline at one end; this may be a read error. The chain is built from TRBV2 and TRBJ2-5; TRBD2 agrees at 10 bases. Germline CDR1 SNHLY, CDR2 FYNNEI. This CDR3 has 13 residues. As DNA, the CDR3 is TGTGCCAGCAGCGGAACCGAAGCGGGAGGGTCCGACTTC. Its translation: CASSGTEAGGSDF.

The CDR3, as DNA: TGTGCCAGCTCACCACGGGAGGGACACAATGAGCAGTTCTTC. Its translation is CASSPREGHNEQFF. The V gene is TRBV18, the J gene TRBJ2-1; 7 bases map to TRBD2. This CDR3 has 14 amino acids. Germline CDR1 and CDR2: KGHSH and LQKENI. J lost 5 bases, V lost 1 base, and 2 bases had no gene match.

This clone came up a few times. The genes are TRBV15 and TRBJ2-3, with 8 bases that match TRBD1. In germline, CDR1 is LNHNV, CDR2 YYDKDF (reference sequence). With 6 bases clipped from V and 2 bases from J, the junction kept 4 bases outside the gene matches. This CDR3 region has 14 residues. CDR3 bases: TGTGCCACCAGAAACAGGGGGTTCACAGATACGCAGTATTTT. Translating it yields CATRNRGFTDTQYF.

There are a few counts of this clone. The CDR3: CASSRQGAGHQPQHF. The CDR3 region has the DNA TGTGCCAGCAGTCGACAGGGGGCCGGTCATCAGCCCCAGCATTTT. The chain is built from TRBV6-2 or TRBV6-3 and TRBJ1-5, with 10 bases identical to TRBD1. The CDR3 sequence is 15 residues long. Germline values: CDR1 MNHEY, CDR2 SVGEGT. V shed 5 bases, J shed 5 bases, and the junction held 6 bases outside the gene matches.

The V gene is TRBV18, the J gene TRBJ2-7, with TRBD1 matching 7 bases. V lost 4 bases, J lost 2 bases, and 5 bases stayed unmatched. The germline V gene encodes CDR1 KGHSH and CDR2 LQKENI. This CDR3 has 14 amino acids. This CDR3 is CASSLGQAAYEQYF. CDR3 in DNA: TGTGCCAGCTCACTAGGACAGGCAGCCTACGAGCAGTACTTC.

The chain has TRBV2 and TRBJ2-7; TRBD1 agrees at 9 bases. The V gene end was trimmed by 2 bases and the J gene end by 5 bases; junction bases not matched to a gene: 10. The CDR3 extends over 16 amino acids. CDR1 and CDR2 (germline): SNHLY, FYNNEI. CDR3 protein: CASSEFGTGKGHEQYF. CDR3 sequence (DNA): TGTGCCAGCAGTGAATTTGGGACAGGGAAGGGCCACGAGCAGTACTTC.

The sample holds a few counts of this clone. The V gene is TRBV14, the J gene TRBJ1-4, with D tentatively TRBD1 (5 bases). CDR3 length equals 17 residues. V was cut by 2 bases and J by 7 bases, with 20 bases left in between. Germline V CDR1 and CDR2: SGHDN, FVKESK. CDR3 loop: CASSQTPRRGVGEKLFF. DNA of the CDR3: TGTGCCAGCAGCCAAACCCCTAGACGGGGGGTAGGTGAAAAACTGTTTTTT.

In regard to this clone: An end of the junction does not agree with germline; a read error may underlie this. The chain couples TRBV29-1 to TRBJ2-1; D may be TRBD1 (6 bases). CDR3 size: 16 residues. Germline CDR1 reads SQVTM; CDR2 reads ANQGSEA. The chain's CDR3 is CSVTPLTGGTYNEQFF. The CDR3, as DNA: TGCAGCGTTACCCCTTTGACAGGAGGAACCTATAATGAGCAGTTCTTC.

The rearrangement joins TRBV28 to TRBJ2-1, with TRBD1 matching over 8 bases. Germline V gives CDR1 MDHEN, CDR2 SYDVKM. V lost 5 bases, J lost 4 bases, and 7 bases stayed unmatched. The CDR3 runs 15 residues. The CDR3 DNA is TGTGCCAGCAGTCCCCTTAGACAGGGGTACAATGAGCAGTTCTTC. This translates into CASSPLRQGYNEQFF.

This clone has a handful of counts. This CDR3 reads CSVGLAYEQYF. DNA of the CDR3: TGCAGCGTTGGACTAGCCTACGAGCAGTACTTC. The chain couples TRBV29-1 to TRBJ2-7; possible D gene TRBD2, 6 bases. This CDR3 is built from 11 residues. Between the trimmed V and J ends, which lost 4 bases and 2 bases, there was a span of 6 bases. Per the germline V gene, CDR1 is SQVTM and CDR2 is ANQGSEA.

The J gene is TRBJ2-2, the V gene TRBV11-1, with 8 bases lining up with TRBD2. Germline values: CDR1 SGHAT, CDR2 FQDESV (reference sequence). J was trimmed by 5 bases and V by 1 base; bases with no gene match: 3. The CDR3 extends over 15 amino acids. The CDR3 loop reads CASSLVAGGTGELFF. In DNA, the CDR3 is TGTGCCAGCAGCTTAGTTGCGGGAGGTACCGGGGAGCTGTTTTTT.

The chain couples TRBV5-1 to TRBJ1-1; D not certain. This CDR3 comprises 15 residues. Between the trimmed V and J ends, which lost 1 base and 3 bases, there was a span of 13 bases. Germline-derived CDR1 and CDR2 are SGHRS and YFSETQ. For the CDR3, the DNA is TGCGCCAGCAGCTTGTCCCACAGATCTTACACTGAAGCTTTCTTT. Translating it yields CASSLSHRSYTEAFF.

This rearrangement joins TRBV19 to TRBJ1-4; no reliable D call. Trimming took off 5 bases at V and 2 bases at J, with 12 bases between the two ends. Germline lookup yields CDR1 LNHDA and CDR2 SQIVND (reference sequence). The CDR3 runs to 15 residues. CDR3 sequence (DNA): TGTGCCAGTAGTCGAATCGGGGTTACTAATGAAAAACTGTTTTTT. Protein product: CASSRIGVTNEKLFF.

V is TRBV28 and J is TRBJ1-1; D is undetermined. V was shortened by 6 bases and J by 1 base, with 3 bases between the two germline ends. The CDR3 is 11 amino acids. Germline V lookup: CDR1 MDHEN, CDR2 SYDVKM. The CDR3 here is CASRQNTEAFF. CDR3 DNA sequence: TGTGCCAGCAGACAGAACACTGAAGCTTTCTTT.

The genes are TRBV28 and TRBJ2-7; TRBD1 matches 8 bases. The CDR3 is made up of 15 amino acids. V lost 5 bases to trimming and J lost 2 bases; unmatched junction nucleotides: 8. The V gene's germline CDR1 is MDHEN and CDR2 SYDVKM. The CDR3 region has the DNA TGTGCCAGCAGTGTCCCGGGACAGGAGACCTACGAGCAGTACTTC. This sequence encodes CASSVPGQETYEQYF. Based on the CDR3 plus reference TRBV28 and TRBJ2-7, the full variable domain is DVKVTQSSRYLVKRTGEKVFLECVQDMDHENMFWYRQDPGLGLRLIYFSYDVKMKEKGDIPEGYSVSREKKERFSLILESASTNQTSMYLCASSVPGQETYEQYFGPGTRLTVT.

The chain couples TRBV30 to TRBJ2-3; 11 nucleotides agree with TRBD1. The CDR3 contains 14 residues. V gave up 1 base and J gave up 6 bases; unmatched junction bases: 3. Germline CDR1 is GTSNPN and CDR2 is SVGIG (reference sequence). The CDR3 DNA follows: TGTGCCTGGAGTGAAGGACAGGGGGCCGATACGCAGTATTTT. Its protein is CAWSEGQGADTQYF.

This chain uses TRBV18 with TRBJ1-4, with a tentative D call TRBD1 (5 bases). The V and J ends lost 2 bases and 4 bases respectively, with 11 bases between them. The CDR3 length is 15 residues. Germline-derived CDR1 and CDR2 are KGHSH and LQKENI. CDR3 residues: CASSPRQTLNEKLFF. In DNA, the CDR3 is TGTGCCAGCTCACCAAGACAGACTCTTAATGAAAAACTGTTTTTT. Based on the CDR3 plus reference TRBV18 and TRBJ1-4, the full variable domain is NAGVMQNPRHLVRRRGQEARLRCSPMKGHSHVYWYRQLPEEGLKFMVYLQKENIIDESGMPKERFSAEFPKEGPSILRIQQVVRGDSAAYFCASSPRQTLNEKLFFGSGTQLSVL.